This T cell receptor (beta chain) was sequenced for a study of graft-versus-host responses after intestinal transplantation. Study observations and caveats: Peak circulating GvH clone levels tracked with early post-transplant HvG declines.

TCRdb's copy holds only in-frame clones and misses some; the assay was immunoSEQ multiplex PCR. The table includes some 55,000 clones, about 90% detected once. Details on this clone: Its antigen is currently unknown.

Germline V gives CDR1 LNHDA, CDR2 SQIVND (reference sequence). The V end was cut by 7 bases, the J end by 5 bases, with 20 bases between. The CDR3 covers 15 residues. The TCR sequence derives from a human patient who received an intestinal transplant, so some T cells may come from the graft donor. The J gene is TRBJ1-1, the V gene TRBV19; D is unclear. The sequenced sample was PBMCs, obtained approximately 97 weeks after intestinal transplant. The CDR3 nucleotides are TGTGCCAGTACCCTTAACGCTGGGTCACGAACTGAAGCTTTCTTT. Protein sequence: CASTLNAGSRTEAFF.